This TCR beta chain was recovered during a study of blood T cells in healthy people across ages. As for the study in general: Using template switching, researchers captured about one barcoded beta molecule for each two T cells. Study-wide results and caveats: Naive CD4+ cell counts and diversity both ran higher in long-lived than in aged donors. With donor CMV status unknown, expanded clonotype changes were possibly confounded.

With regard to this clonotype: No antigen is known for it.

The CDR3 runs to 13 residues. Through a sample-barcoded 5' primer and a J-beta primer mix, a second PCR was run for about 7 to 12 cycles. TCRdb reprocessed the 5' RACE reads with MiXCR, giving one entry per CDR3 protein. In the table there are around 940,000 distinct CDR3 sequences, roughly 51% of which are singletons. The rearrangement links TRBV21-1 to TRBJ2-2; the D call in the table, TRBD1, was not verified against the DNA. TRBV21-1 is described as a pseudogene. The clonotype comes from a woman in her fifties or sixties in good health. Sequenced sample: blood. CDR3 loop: CANPTGWAGELFF. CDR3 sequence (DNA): TGTGCCAATCCAACAGGGTGGGCCGGGGAGCTGTTTTTT.